Listed here is a single TCR beta chain. Its antigen is not known. The CDR3 covers 16 residues. V lost 4 bases, J lost 0 bases, and 16 bases lay in between. Germline CDR1 DFQATT, CDR2 SNEGSKA (reference sequence). TCR beta cDNA libraries included unique molecular identifiers. Each CDR3 protein gets one entry after TCRdb re-called the PCR reads with MiXCR. Altogether 450,000 to 650,000 distinct CDR3 sequences are present, 40% to 50% being singletons, with the ten largest covering about 1.8%. This record belongs to a study of post-analysis software for immune sequencing data. Findings of the study overall: Four to six TRBV segments (TRBV5-6, TRBV5-1 and TRBV20-1 among them) occurred more frequently in patients than in controls.

The J gene is TRBJ2-1, the V gene TRBV20-1, with a possible D match to TRBD2 (5 bases). The TCR was taken from a girl aged 5 to 17 with multiple sclerosis. Sequencing input: blood. The CDR3 protein is CSANDPGVFSYNEQFF. The CDR3, as DNA: TGCAGTGCTAACGACCCCGGGGTTTTCTCCTACAATGAGCAGTTCTTC.